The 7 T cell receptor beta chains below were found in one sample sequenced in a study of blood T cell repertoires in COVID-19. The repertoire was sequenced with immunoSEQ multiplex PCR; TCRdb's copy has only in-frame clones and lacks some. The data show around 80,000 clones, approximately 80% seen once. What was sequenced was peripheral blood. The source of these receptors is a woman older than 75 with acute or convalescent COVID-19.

This CDR3 reads CASRHEQGAYTGELFF. CDR3 coding DNA: TGTGCCAGTAGACATGAACAGGGGGCTTATACCGGGGAGCTGTTTTTT. This chain connects TRBV19 to TRBJ2-2; 9 nucleotides align to TRBD1. V was pared by 6 bases and J by 5 bases, with 10 bases of the junction left unmatched. Germline V gene sequence: CDR1 LNHDA, CDR2 SQIVND (reference sequence). The CDR3 is made up of 16 amino acids.

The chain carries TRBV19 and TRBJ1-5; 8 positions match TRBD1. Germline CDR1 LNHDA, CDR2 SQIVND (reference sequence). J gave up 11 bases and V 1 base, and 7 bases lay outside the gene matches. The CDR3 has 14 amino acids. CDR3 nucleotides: TGTGCCAGTAGTATAGGGCAGGGGGCATGGGCCCAGCATTTT. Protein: CASSIGQGAWAQHF.

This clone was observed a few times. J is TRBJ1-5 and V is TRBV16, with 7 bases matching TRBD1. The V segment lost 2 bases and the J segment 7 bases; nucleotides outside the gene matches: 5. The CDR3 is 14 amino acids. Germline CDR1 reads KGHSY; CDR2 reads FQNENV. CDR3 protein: CASSQATGNQPQHF. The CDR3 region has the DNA TGTGCCAGCAGCCAAGCGACAGGGAACCAGCCCCAGCATTTT.

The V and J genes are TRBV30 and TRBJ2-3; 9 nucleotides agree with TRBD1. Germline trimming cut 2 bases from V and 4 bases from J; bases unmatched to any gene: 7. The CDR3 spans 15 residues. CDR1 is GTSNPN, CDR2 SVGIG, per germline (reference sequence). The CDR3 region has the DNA TGTGCCTGGAGTAACCGGGACAGGGAACCAGATACGCAGTATTTT. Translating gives CAWSNRDREPDTQYF.

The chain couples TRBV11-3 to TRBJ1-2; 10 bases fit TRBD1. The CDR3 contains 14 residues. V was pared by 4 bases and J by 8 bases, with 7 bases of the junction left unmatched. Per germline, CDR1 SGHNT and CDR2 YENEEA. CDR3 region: CASSSRTGGGGYTF. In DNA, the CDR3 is TGTGCCAGCAGCTCCAGGACAGGGGGTGGCGGCTACACCTTC.

CDR3 residues: CASSRGTQTGGTDTQYF. Here the CDR3 DNA reads TGTGCCAGCAGCCGGGGGACCCAGACAGGGGGCACAGATACGCAGTATTTT. V is TRBV5-8 and J is TRBJ2-3; 8 nucleotides line up with TRBD1. CDR1 SGHTS and CDR2 YDEGEE come from the germline V gene. This CDR3 has 17 residues. J lost 1 base, V lost 4 bases, and 11 bases had no gene match.

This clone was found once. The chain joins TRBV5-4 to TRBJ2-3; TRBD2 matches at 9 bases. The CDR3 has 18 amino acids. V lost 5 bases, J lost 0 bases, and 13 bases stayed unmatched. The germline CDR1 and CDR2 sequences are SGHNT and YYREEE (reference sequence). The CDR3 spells CASSSGRGSGGSTDTQYF. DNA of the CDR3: TGTGCCAGCAGTTCCGGGAGGGGGAGCGGGGGGAGCACAGATACGCAGTATTTT.